The next 28 T cell receptor beta chains were all read from a single sample in a study of shared clonotypes between healthy human individuals. Only in-frame clones appear in the TCRdb table, and some are missing; sequencing was by immunoSEQ multiplex PCR. The sample lists about 2.3 million clones, 93% occurring once. Sequenced material: naive CD4+ T cells from PBMCs. Subset in this sample: CD45RA+ positively selected. The receptors originated from a man aged 18 to 35 in good health. Some clones in this sample may be carry-over from other donors' samples.

J is TRBJ2-4 and V is TRBV28, with 7 bases aligning to TRBD1. The CDR3 extends over 16 amino acids. Per germline, CDR1 MDHEN and CDR2 SYDVKM. V was clipped by 9 bases and J by 0 bases; unmatched bases: 11. The CDR3 DNA sequence: TGTGCCAGTTTACAAGGGGGACAGCTAGCCAAAAACATTCAGTACTTC. Amino acids: CASLQGGQLAKNIQYF.

Regarding this clone: Other DNA sequences in the sample encode the same CDR3. The V gene is TRBV5-1, the J gene TRBJ2-2; D possibly corresponds to TRBD2 (5 bases). The CDR3 runs 15 residues. Germline V gives CDR1 SGHRS, CDR2 YFSETQ. Between the trimmed V and J ends, which lost 0 bases and 0 bases, there was a span of 6 bases. The CDR3 is CASSLAEANTGELFF. CDR3 in DNA: TGCGCCAGCAGCTTGGCGGAGGCGAACACCGGGGAGCTGTTTTTT. Full variable domain (outside the CDR3, taken from reference TRBV5-1 and TRBJ2-2): KAGVTQTPRYLIKTRGQQVTLSCSPISGHRSVSWYQQTPGQGLQFLFEYFSETQRNKGNFPGRFSGRQFSNSRSEMNVSTLELGDSALYLCASSLAEANTGELFFGEGSRLTVL.

The genes are TRBV5-1 and TRBJ2-5; TRBD2 matches at 13 bases. CDR1 SGHRS and CDR2 YFSETQ come from the germline V gene. The CDR3 is 17 amino acids. V gave up 4 bases and J gave up 4 bases; unmatched junction bases: 10. The CDR3 DNA reads as TGCGCCAGCAGCGTGACAGGGACTAGCGGGGAAGGAGAGACCCAGTACTTC. Translated, it gives CASSVTGTSGEGETQYF.

The CDR3 here is CASSQVMNRANYGYTF. In DNA, the CDR3 is TGCGCCAGCAGCCAAGTGATGAACAGAGCTAACTATGGCTACACCTTC. The genes are TRBV4-1 and TRBJ1-2, with D unresolved. CDR3 length: 16 amino acids. Germline CDR1 reads MGHRA; CDR2 reads YSYEKL. Trimming took off 1 base at V and 0 bases at J, with 12 bases between the two ends.

This chain uses TRBV4-2 with TRBJ1-5; D possibly corresponds to TRBD1 (5 bases). V was cut by 0 bases and J by 1 base, with 13 bases left in between. Germline CDR1 and CDR2: LGHNA and YNFKEQ. The CDR3 spans 17 residues. The CDR3 DNA follows: TGTGCCAGCAGCCAAGAGAGGGGTCGGGGGAGCAATCAGCCCCAGCATTTT. Translating it yields CASSQERGRGSNQPQHF.

The V call is TRBV7-3, the J call TRBJ1-1; 8 nucleotides agree with TRBD1. Looked up from germline, CDR1 is SGHTA and CDR2 is FQGTGA. This CDR3 contains 15 residues. V shed 5 bases, J shed 4 bases, and the junction held 9 bases outside the gene matches. This CDR3 is CASSLLGQGITEAFF. The CDR3 DNA sequence: TGTGCCAGCAGCCTCCTAGGACAGGGTATCACTGAAGCTTTCTTT.

Note on this clone: The identical CDR3 is also encoded by other nucleotide sequences in the sample. CDR3 DNA sequence: TGTGCCAGCAGCGGACAGGGAAACACTGAAGCTTTCTTT. It yields the protein CASSGQGNTEAFF. The V and J genes are TRBV2 and TRBJ1-1, with 8 bases identical to TRBD1. The CDR3 runs to 13 residues. After removal of 6 bases from V and 2 bases from J, the junction contained 2 bases not matched to a gene. CDR1 is SNHLY and CDR2 is FYNNEI in the germline V gene.

The V and J genes are TRBV5-8 and TRBJ1-5; no clear D. The germline V gene has CDR1 SGHTS and CDR2 YDEGEE. This CDR3 has 14 amino acids. The V end was cut by 4 bases, the J end by 3 bases, with 11 bases between. CDR3 in amino acids: CASSLKLSNQPQHF. In DNA, the CDR3 is TGTGCCAGCAGCCTGAAGTTGTCCAATCAGCCCCAGCATTTT. Complete variable domain (other parts from reference TRBV5-8 and TRBJ1-5): EAGVTQSPTHLIKTRGQQATLRCSPISGHTSVYWYQQALGLGLQFLLWYDEGEERNRGNFPPRFSGRQFPNYSSELNVNALELEDSALYLCASSLKLSNQPQHFGDGTRLSIL.

The gene calls are TRBV19 and TRBJ1-1; 8 nucleotides line up with TRBD1. CDR3 length equals 15 residues. CDR1 LNHDA and CDR2 SQIVND come from the germline V gene (reference sequence). Germline trimming cut 8 bases from V and 1 base from J; bases unmatched to any gene: 9. Here the CDR3 reads CASGPQGGSNTEAFF. The CDR3 region has the DNA TGTGCCAGTGGACCACAGGGGGGATCGAACACTGAAGCTTTCTTT. Full variable domain (missing parts from reference TRBV19 and TRBJ1-1): DGGITQSPKYLFRKEGQNVTLSCEQNLNHDAMYWYRQDPGQGLRLIYYSQIVNDFQKGDIAEGYSVSREKKESFPLTVTSAQKNPTAFYLCASGPQGGSNTEAFFGQGTRLTVV.

This rearrangement joins TRBV10-3 to TRBJ2-1; tentative D call: TRBD2 (6 bases). This CDR3 contains 14 residues. V was cut by 4 bases and J by 6 bases, with 13 bases left in between. The V gene's germline CDR1 is ENHRY and CDR2 SYGVKD. DNA of the CDR3: TGTGCCATCAGTGTCACGGGAGTGGGCAATGAGCAGTTCTTC. It specifies CAISVTGVGNEQFF.

The chain is built from TRBV27 and TRBJ1-2, with D maybe TRBD1 (6 bases). The V and J ends lost 5 bases and 6 bases respectively, with 16 bases between them. The CDR3 is 14 amino acids. The V gene's germline CDR1 is MNHEY and CDR2 SMNVEV (reference sequence). The DNA of the CDR3 is TGTGCCAGCAGTCGGTTGGACAGCCTGAATGGCTACACCTTC. The encoded protein is CASSRLDSLNGYTF.

Of note for this clone: At one end the junction does not follow the germline gene, possibly because of a read error. The chain recombines TRBV7-6 with TRBJ2-1; 9 bases align to TRBD1. The length of the CDR3 is 17 residues. From germline, CDR1 is SGHVS and CDR2 FNYEAQ. The CDR3: CASSLGSPGQGTNEQFF. In nucleotides, the CDR3 is TGTGCCAGCAGTTTAGGGTCCCCGGGACAGGGTACCAATGAGCAGTTCTTC.

A single count supports this clone. V and J are TRBV5-6 and TRBJ2-1, with 8 bases lining up with TRBD2. From germline, CDR1 is SGHDT and CDR2 YYEEEE. This CDR3 has 15 residues. Losses at the gene ends were 2 bases for V and 7 bases for J; bases not matched to a gene: 8. This chain's CDR3 is CASSFSSGSWNEQFF. CDR3 coding DNA: TGTGCCAGCAGCTTTTCAAGCGGGAGCTGGAATGAGCAGTTCTTC.

This chain joins TRBV28 and TRBJ1-3, with 7 bases that match TRBD1. The CDR3 is made up of 15 amino acids. Germline trimming cut 4 bases from V and 8 bases from J; bases unmatched to any gene: 11. Germline values: CDR1 MDHEN, CDR2 SYDVKM. CDR3: CASSSGTVGADTIYF. CDR3 DNA sequence: TGTGCCAGCAGTTCCGGGACAGTAGGTGCGGACACCATATATTTT.

This clone was detected only once. The chain recombines TRBV29-1 with TRBJ2-3; unclear D gene. The germline CDR1 and CDR2 sequences are SQVTM and ANQGSEA. The CDR3 consists of 13 residues. Between the trimmed V and J ends, which lost 2 bases and 3 bases, there was a span of 9 bases. CDR3 sequence (DNA): TGCAGCGTTGAAAAGGGTGGGACAGATACGCAGTATTTT. Its translation is CSVEKGGTDTQYF.

This clone was found a few times. The rearrangement uses TRBV10-3 and TRBJ1-1, with D uncertain. Germline V gene data show CDR1 as ENHRY and CDR2 as SYGVKD. Between the trimmed V and J ends, which lost 3 bases and 3 bases, there was a span of 14 bases. CDR3 length: 15 amino acids. CDR3 in amino acids: CAISDPPGRDTEAFF. The DNA of the CDR3 is TGTGCCATCAGTGATCCTCCAGGACGGGACACTGAAGCTTTCTTT.

This clone was counted only a few times. This chain links TRBV9 with TRBJ1-1; 9 bases map to TRBD1. The CDR3 is 14 residues long. Germline CDR1 reads SGDLS; CDR2 reads YYNGEE. V lost 5 bases to trimming and J lost 5 bases; unmatched junction nucleotides: 7. The chain's CDR3 is CASREQGARTEAFF. As DNA, the CDR3 is TGTGCCAGCAGGGAACAGGGGGCTCGGACTGAAGCTTTCTTT.

The chain is built from TRBV28 and TRBJ2-1; the match to TRBD2 covers 7 bases. The CDR3 runs 16 residues. Looked up from germline, CDR1 is MDHEN and CDR2 is SYDVKM. V was clipped by 5 bases and J by 3 bases; unmatched bases: 10. Here the CDR3 DNA reads TGTGCCAGCAGTCCCCTGACTAGCTATGGCTACAATGAGCAGTTCTTC. Its protein product is CASSPLTSYGYNEQFF.

V is TRBV29-1 and J is TRBJ2-5; 12 nucleotides agree with TRBD1. This CDR3 has 18 residues. V shed 4 bases, J shed 1 base, and the junction held 13 bases outside the gene matches. The germline CDR1 and CDR2 sequences are SQVTM and ANQGSEA. This CDR3 is CSVVLRDRGQPSQETQYF. CDR3 sequence (DNA): TGCAGCGTTGTTCTCCGGGACAGGGGGCAACCCTCCCAAGAGACCCAGTACTTC.

The CDR3 DNA follows: TGTGCCATCAGTGAGGCGCGGGGAGACTATGGCTACACCTTC. Residues: CAISEARGDYGYTF. The chain recombines TRBV10-3 with TRBJ1-2; D is unclear. This CDR3 spans 14 amino acids. Looked up from germline, CDR1 is ENHRY and CDR2 is SYGVKD. Trimming pared 2 bases from V and 3 bases from J, leaving 10 bases between.

This clone has just a few counts. Other DNA sequences in this specimen translate into the identical CDR3. The genes are TRBV5-6 and TRBJ1-2; tentatively, D is TRBD1 (5 bases). The germline gives CDR1 SGHDT, CDR2 YYEEEE. The germline V and J ends were trimmed by 3 bases and 1 base, with 13 bases remaining between them. This CDR3 contains 15 residues. CDR3 region: CASSSGTEGNYGYTF. In nucleotides, the CDR3 is TGTGCCAGCAGCTCCGGGACGGAGGGTAACTATGGCTACACCTTC. Full variable domain (missing parts from reference TRBV5-6 and TRBJ1-2): DAGVTQSPTHLIKTRGQQVTLRCSPKSGHDTVSWYQQALGQGPQFIFQYYEEEERQRGNFPDRFSGHQFPNYSSELNVNALLLGDSALYLCASSSGTEGNYGYTFGSGTRLTVV.

The gene calls are TRBV15 and TRBJ1-1; D is ambiguous. Trimming left V 3 bases short and J 7 bases short, with 6 bases between. The germline V gene encodes CDR1 LNHNV and CDR2 YYDKDF (reference sequence). The CDR3 has 11 amino acids. The CDR3 is CATSSEGEAFF. CDR3 in DNA: TGTGCCACCAGCAGTGAAGGTGAAGCTTTCTTT.

Points on this clone: The same CDR3 arises from other DNA sequences in this sample as well. The V and J genes are TRBV11-2 and TRBJ1-5; D uncertain. The CDR3 is 14 residues long. Germline CDR1 SGHAT, CDR2 FQNNGV. Trimming pared 5 bases from V and 2 bases from J, leaving 10 bases between. The CDR3 DNA is TGTGCCAGCAGCCTAAGCTCGGGCAATCAGCCCCAGCATTTT. Protein: CASSLSSGNQPQHF.

This chain connects TRBV6-5 to TRBJ2-3; TRBD2 matches at 11 bases. CDR3 length: 14 amino acids. Germline V gene sequence: CDR1 MNHEY, CDR2 SVGAGI. J gave up 3 bases and V 6 bases, and 2 bases lay outside the gene matches. CDR3 protein: CASRLAGGTDTQYF. CDR3 coding DNA: TGTGCCAGCAGATTAGCGGGAGGGACAGATACGCAGTATTTT.

This chain uses TRBV4-1 with TRBJ1-5, with 9 bases lining up with TRBD1. Germline-derived CDR1 and CDR2 are MGHRA and YSYEKL. V dropped 0 bases and J dropped 0; count of bases not matched to a gene: 3. The CDR3 is made up of 17 amino acids. This CDR3 is CASSQDGTGNSNQPQHF. In DNA form, the CDR3 reads TGCGCCAGCAGCCAAGATGGGACAGGGAATAGCAATCAGCCCCAGCATTTT.

The gene calls are TRBV6-6 and TRBJ2-7; TRBD2 matches at 10 bases. The V gene end was trimmed by 7 bases and the J gene end by 4 bases; junction bases not matched to a gene: 13. Germline V gene sequence: CDR1 MNHNY, CDR2 SVGAGI (reference sequence). This CDR3 is 16 amino acids long. Here the CDR3 reads CASMGRTSGLMYEQYF. The CDR3 DNA is TGTGCCAGCATGGGTCGGACTAGCGGCCTGATGTACGAGCAGTACTTC.

Points on this clone: Different DNA sequences within this sample yield the same CDR3. This sequence joins TRBV9 and TRBJ1-1, with D uncertain. This CDR3 region has 14 residues. The ends were cut back, 2 bases at V and 4 bases at J, with 12 bases in the middle. Germline CDR1 is SGDLS and CDR2 is YYNGEE. The DNA of the CDR3 is TGTGCCAGCAGCGTGGCAGGACGGGGCACTGAAGCTTTCTTT. Its protein is CASSVAGRGTEAFF.

This clone was counted once. This chain links TRBV30 with TRBJ1-5; 7 nucleotides line up with TRBD1. V gave up 5 bases and J gave up 5 bases; unmatched junction bases: 6. The CDR3 totals 13 residues. The germline V gene has CDR1 GTSNPN and CDR2 SVGIG (reference sequence). Here the CDR3 DNA reads TGTGCCTGGTCAGGACAGGAGCATCAGCCCCAGCATTTT. Protein sequence: CAWSGQEHQPQHF.